A selection of T cell receptor beta chains follows, all from one sample in a study of neurological immune-mediated disorders. Each CDR3 protein is one row after TCRdb ran MiXCR on the 5' RACE reads. The table lists tens of thousands of distinct CDR3 sequences, 10% of them singletons. Source material: PBMCs. These receptors all stem from a young man in good health. Each CDR3 is given with its conserved first and last residue. A D gene is named only where the DNA matches it firmly. Size is stated for part of the rows, as once, few or many counts, or as a class when the clone is expanded.

J gene,V gene,CDR3 length,clone size,D gene,CDR3 DNA,CDR3 protein
TRBJ2-7,TRBV7-2,13,many,TRBD1,TGTGCCAGCAGCTACGGACAGGGGGGCGAGCAGTACTTC,CASSYGQGGEQYF
TRBJ1-5,TRBV12-3/TRBV12-4,16,many,TRBD1,TGTGCCAGCAGTCTAACCGGGACAGTAGCGGATCAGCCCCAGCATTTT,CASSLTGTVADQPQHF
TRBJ2-7,TRBV18,13,.,.,TGTGCCAGCTCACCGAACCGGGACTCCGCGCAGTACTTC,CASSPNRDSAQYF
TRBJ1-1,TRBV5-1,15,many,.,TGCGCCAGCAGCGTTGACGGGGTCATGAACACTGAAGCTTTCTTT,CASSVDGVMNTEAFF
TRBJ2-3,TRBV5-1,15,few,TRBD2,TGCGCCAGCAGCTTGCAAGTTAGCGGGAGTGATACGCAGTATTTT,CASSLQVSGSDTQYF
TRBJ2-1,TRBV27,16,many,TRBD1,TGTGCCAGCAGTTTTCCCCCGGGACAGGGGGTCAATGAGCAGTTCTTC,CASSFPPGQGVNEQFF
TRBJ2-7,TRBV29-1,13,many,.,TGCAGCGTTGAAGCCTTAGCAGACTACGAGCAGTACTTC,CSVEALADYEQYF
TRBJ2-5,TRBV7-3,15,many,TRBD1,TGTGCCAGCAGCTTCGACAGGGGGGACGAAGAGACCCAGTACTTC,CASSFDRGDEETQYF
TRBJ2-1,TRBV20-1,15,many,TRBD1,TGCAGTGCTACCAACCCGGGACAGGGCTACAATGAGCAGTTCTTC,CSATNPGQGYNEQFF
TRBJ2-5,TRBV20-1,14,.,TRBD2,TGCAGTGCTAGGACTAGCGGGAGTGGAGAGACCCAGTACTTC,CSARTSGSGETQYF
TRBJ1-2,TRBV12-3/TRBV12-4,15,.,TRBD1,TGTGCCAGCAGTTTTAGGACAGGGGGGAGCTATGGCTACACCTTC,CASSFRTGGSYGYTF
TRBJ2-1,TRBV7-2,15,.,TRBD2,TGTGCCAGCAGCTTAATTGGACTAGATTACAATGAGCAGTTCTTC,CASSLIGLDYNEQFF
TRBJ1-5,TRBV2,15,.,TRBD1,TGTGCCAGCAGTGACCGGACAGGGGGCAATCAGCCCCAGCATTTT,CASSDRTGGNQPQHF
TRBJ2-7,TRBV9,16,many,TRBD2,TGTGCCAGCAGCTTGGGACTAGCGGGAGGTTCCTACGAGCAGTACTTC,CASSLGLAGGSYEQYF
TRBJ2-5,TRBV5-1,15,many,.,TGCGCCAGCAGCTTCGGCGGGTTGAGCAAAGAGACCCAGTACTTC,CASSFGGLSKETQYF
TRBJ1-2,TRBV29-1,14,many,.,TGCAGCGTTGTGAGTCCCCCAACTCAAAATGGCTACACCTTC,CSVVSPPTQNGYTF
TRBJ2-7,TRBV20-1,15,few,TRBD2,TGCAGTGCTGACGGGACTAGCGGTAGCTCCTACGAGCAGTACTTC,CSADGTSGSSYEQYF
TRBJ2-1,TRBV14,16,many,TRBD1,TGTGCCAGCAGCCAAAACCGGGACAGCTATTACAATGAGCAGTTCTTC,CASSQNRDSYYNEQFF
TRBJ2-6,TRBV28,17,many,TRBD2,TGTGCCAGCAGTTCAGCGGGAGTAGAATCTGGGGCCAACGTCCTGACTTTC,CASSSAGVESGANVLTF
TRBJ2-1,TRBV11-2,14,many,TRBD1,TGTGCCAGCAGCATCGGACAGGGCTACAATGAGCAGTTCTTC,CASSIGQGYNEQFF
TRBJ2-7,TRBV6-6,13,many,TRBD1,TGTGCCAGCAGAAAAACAGGGGTAGACGAGCAGTACTTC,CASRKTGVDEQYF
TRBJ1-5,TRBV29-1,13,many,.,TGCAGCGTACTCCAGGAAAGCAATCAGCCCCAGCATTTT,CSVLQESNQPQHF
TRBJ1-1,TRBV6-5,15,many,.,TGTGCCAGCAGTTACCTGTCCGGGGAGATAACTGAAGCTTTCTTT,CASSYLSGEITEAFF
TRBJ2-1,TRBV7-3,12,many,.,TGTGCCAGCAGCTCAGGGGCGAATGAGCAGTTCTTC,CASSSGANEQFF
TRBJ2-2,TRBV28,18,many,.,TGTGCCAGCAGTTCCACCCTTAGGGGGGTTTTAGGGGACGGGGAGCTGTTTTTT,CASSSTLRGVLGDGELFF
TRBJ2-7,TRBV29-1,11,medium-sized,.,TGCAGCGTTGTTGGCAGGGGCGAGCAGTACTTC,CSVVGRGEQYF